Listed below are T cell receptor beta chains from one sample, sequenced in a study of regulatory T cells in long-lasting Graves disease. MiXCR, run by TCRdb on the multiplex PCR reads, gives a single entry per CDR3 protein. The sample shows some 500,000 distinct CDR3 sequences, around an eighth of them seen only once. These data were also reused for a study on T cells in Graves' hyperthyroidism and ophthalmopathy.

The source was peripheral blood mononuclear cells (PBMCs), collected at new diagnosis, from a patient treated with antithyroid drugs. These receptors all stem from a man in his thirties or forties with Graves disease. Both conserved end residues are part of each CDR3. A D gene is named only where the DNA matches it firmly. A clone size is listed for some rows: how often the clone was seen (once, few, many), or a class if it is expanded.

J: TRBJ2-1; D: TRBD2; V: TRBV5-1; size: many; DNA: TGCGCCAGCAGCTTCGCGGGACTAGCGGCCCACAATGAGCAGTTCTTC; CDR3: CASSFAGLAAHNEQFF
J: TRBJ2-7; D: -; V: TRBV9; size: many; DNA: TGTGCCAGCAGCGTAGACGGCAGTAGCTCCTACGAGCAGTACTTC; CDR3: CASSVDGSSSYEQYF
J: TRBJ2-5; D: -; V: TRBV12-3/TRBV12-4; size: -; DNA: TGTGCGGTGGGAACTAGCGAGACCCAGTACTTC; CDR3: CAVGTSETQYF
J: TRBJ1-3; D: -; V: TRBV9; size: -; DNA: TGTGCCAGCAGCGTAGGTCAGGGGTCAGGTGGAAACACCATATATTTT; CDR3: CASSVGQGSGGNTIYF
J: TRBJ2-3; D: TRBD2; V: TRBV13; size: -; DNA: TGTGCCAGCAGCTTGTCTCCGGGACTAGCGGGAGGGAGGGATACGCAGTATTTT; CDR3: CASSLSPGLAGGRDTQYF
J: TRBJ2-5; D: TRBD2; V: TRBV20-1; size: many; DNA: TGCAGTGCTAGAGGACTAGCGGGAGAGACCCAGTACTTC; CDR3: CSARGLAGETQYF
J: TRBJ2-5; D: TRBD1; V: TRBV29-1; size: many; DNA: TGCAGCGTTGAACCTACGAGGGACAGCGGAGAGACCCAGTACTTC; CDR3: CSVEPTRDSGETQYF
J: TRBJ1-5; D: -; V: TRBV10-3; size: many; DNA: TGTGCCATCAGTGAGTCGGCGGGCCGCAATCAGCCCCAGCATTTT; CDR3: CAISESAGRNQPQHF
J: TRBJ2-3; D: -; V: TRBV18; size: many; DNA: TGTGCCAGCTCACCAAGTTCTGGCACAGATACGCAGTATTTT; CDR3: CASSPSSGTDTQYF
J: TRBJ2-2; D: -; V: TRBV29-1; size: -; DNA: TGCAGCGTTAGAGATTATGACGGGGAGCTGTTTTTT; CDR3: CSVRDYDGELFF
J: TRBJ1-5; D: -; V: TRBV20-1; size: many; DNA: TGCAGTGCCCCCCGGCAGGCTTTTAGCAATCAGCCCCAGCATTTT; CDR3: CSAPRQAFSNQPQHF
J: TRBJ2-1; D: TRBD2; V: TRBV6-1; size: many; DNA: TGTGCCAGCAACCTACTAGCGGGAGGGGATGAGCAGTTCTTC; CDR3: CASNLLAGGDEQFF
J: TRBJ1-2; D: -; V: TRBV10-1; size: many; DNA: TGCGCCAGCAGTGAGTCTCTGGAATTCTCCTATGGCTACACCTTC; CDR3: CASSESLEFSYGYTF
J: TRBJ1-2; D: -; V: TRBV30; size: -; DNA: TGTGCCTGGAGTTCCGGAAACCGCTACACCTTC; CDR3: CAWSSGNRYTF
J: TRBJ1-1; D: TRBD1; V: TRBV2; size: many; DNA: TGTGCCAGTAACAGGGGTAAGGACACTGAAGCTTTCTTT; CDR3: CASNRGKDTEAFF
J: TRBJ2-1; D: TRBD1; V: TRBV5-1; size: many; DNA: TGCGCCAGCAGCTTAGGGACAGGGGACGATGAGCAGTTCTTC; CDR3: CASSLGTGDDEQFF
J: TRBJ2-7; D: -; V: TRBV2; size: many; DNA: TGTGCCAGCAGTGAAGCGGGAGCGGATTCCTACGAGCAGTACTTC; CDR3: CASSEAGADSYEQYF
J: TRBJ2-1; D: TRBD2; V: TRBV5-1; size: many; DNA: TGCGCCAGCAGCTTGGAAGAAGGCGGGAGGGATAATGAGCAGTTCTTC; CDR3: CASSLEEGGRDNEQFF
J: TRBJ2-7; D: TRBD2; V: TRBV20-1; size: few; DNA: TGCAGTGCTACCGAGGGAGGGATCCACGAGCAGTACTTC; CDR3: CSATEGGIHEQYF
J: TRBJ1-4; D: -; V: TRBV28; size: many; DNA: TGTGCCAGCAGTTCGGGACTGATAAATGAAAAACTGTTTTTT; CDR3: CASSSGLINEKLFF
J: TRBJ2-7; D: -; V: TRBV12-3/TRBV12-4; size: many; DNA: TGTGCCAGCAGCCGTCCGATTTTGGACGAGCAGTACTTC; CDR3: CASSRPILDEQYF
J: TRBJ2-5; D: -; V: TRBV18; size: many; DNA: TGTGCCAGCTCCAAGCAGGGGAAAGGAGAGACCCAGTACTTC; CDR3: CASSKQGKGETQYF
J: TRBJ1-2; D: -; V: TRBV18; size: many; DNA: TGTGCCAGCTCGCCTCAGGCGACCGGCTATGGCTACACCTTC; CDR3: CASSPQATGYGYTF
J: TRBJ1-6; D: -; V: TRBV5-1; size: many; DNA: TGCGCCAGCAGCTTGGGATCGAGTGATTCACCCCTCCACTTT; CDR3: CASSLGSSDSPLHF
J: TRBJ2-5; D: -; V: TRBV7-2; size: few; DNA: TGTGCCAGCAGCGATTCTTTCCGCCCGTACCAAGAGACCCAGTACTTC; CDR3: CASSDSFRPYQETQYF
J: TRBJ2-7; D: TRBD2; V: TRBV10-2; size: -; DNA: TGCGCCAGCAGTGAGTCGGGACTAGCCTCCTACGAGCAGTACTTC; CDR3: CASSESGLASYEQYF
J: TRBJ2-3; D: TRBD1; V: TRBV2; size: many; DNA: TGTGCCGGGAACCGGGACAGGGGCACAGATACGCAGTATTTT; CDR3: CAGNRDRGTDTQYF
J: TRBJ1-1; D: -; V: TRBV10-3; size: few; DNA: TGTGCCTTAGCCCAGGGAAGGAACACTGAAGCTTTCTTT; CDR3: CALAQGRNTEAFF
J: TRBJ2-3; D: -; V: TRBV9; size: -; DNA: TGTGCCAGCAGCGTCCGGGACTTGAGCACAGATACGCAGTATTTT; CDR3: CASSVRDLSTDTQYF
J: TRBJ2-1; D: TRBD2; V: TRBV20-1; size: many; DNA: TGCAGTGCTAGAGGTAGCGGGAGGATGAATGAGCAGTTCTTC; CDR3: CSARGSGRMNEQFF
J: TRBJ1-3; D: TRBD1; V: TRBV7-9; size: -; DNA: TGTGCCAGCAGCACGGTATCGACAGGGGCATGGGGAAACACCATATATTTT; CDR3: CASSTVSTGAWGNTIYF
J: TRBJ2-1; D: -; V: TRBV12-3/TRBV12-4; size: many; DNA: TGTGCCAGCAGTTTGAGCATGGACAATGAGCAGTTCTTC; CDR3: CASSLSMDNEQFF
J: TRBJ1-2; D: -; V: TRBV29-1; size: -; DNA: TGCAGCGTTGTTCTGCAGGCCGGTGGCTACACCTTC; CDR3: CSVVLQAGGYTF
J: TRBJ1-2; D: TRBD1; V: TRBV11-1; size: many; DNA: TGTGCCAGCAGCCGCACAGGGGGCGTCTATGGCTACACCTTC; CDR3: CASSRTGGVYGYTF
J: TRBJ2-2; D: TRBD1; V: TRBV25-1; size: many; DNA: TGTGCCAGCCAAGAGACAGGGGTCACCGGGGAGCTGTTTTTT; CDR3: CASQETGVTGELFF
J: TRBJ2-2; D: -; V: TRBV2; size: many; DNA: TGTGCCAGCCGACTCTTAGATACTCACACCGGGGAGCTGTTTTTT; CDR3: CASRLLDTHTGELFF
J: TRBJ2-5; D: -; V: TRBV6-1; size: -; DNA: TGTGCCAGCAGTGAAACAACATCGGCGGAGACCCAGTACTTC; CDR3: CASSETTSAETQYF
J: TRBJ2-1; D: TRBD2; V: TRBV30; size: many; DNA: TGTGCCTGGGGACTAGGGTTGCTCGGCGATGAGCAGTTCTTC; CDR3: CAWGLGLLGDEQFF
J: TRBJ1-4; D: -; V: TRBV9; size: few; DNA: TGTGCCAGCAGCGTAGACGGGACCCCAGGGGAAAAACTGTTTTTT; CDR3: CASSVDGTPGEKLFF
J: TRBJ2-6; D: -; V: TRBV18; size: -; DNA: TGTGCCAGCTCACCACCGTTAGGGGCCAACGTCCTGACTTTC; CDR3: CASSPPLGANVLTF
J: TRBJ2-1; D: -; V: TRBV11-2; size: many; DNA: TGTGCCAGCAGCTTAGGAGGCACACAAAATGAGCAGTTCTTC; CDR3: CASSLGGTQNEQFF